One T cell receptor (beta chain) is described in this entry. Sequenced by immunoSEQ multiplex PCR; TCRdb stores in-frame clones only, minus some. The data contain 55,000 to 85,000 clones, 65% to 90% of them seen just once; the ten biggest clones take up more than 0.65%. These data originate in a study of OX40 agonist ivuxolimab in advanced cancers. In germline, CDR1 is SGHRS, CDR2 YFSETQ. CDR3 length: 15 residues. V gave up 6 bases and J gave up 4 bases, with 17 bases separating them. The V gene is TRBV5-1, the J gene TRBJ2-1; D unresolved. The TCR comes from an adult with an advanced solid tumor such as melanoma, head and neck, liver or kidney cancer. Here the sequenced sample was CD4+ or CD8+ T cells sorted from blood, taken in a trial of the OX40 agonist ivuxolimab. CDR3 region: CASTYVGDYYNEQFF. CDR3 DNA: TGCGCCAGCACTTACGTTGGGGATTATTACAATGAGCAGTTCTTC.